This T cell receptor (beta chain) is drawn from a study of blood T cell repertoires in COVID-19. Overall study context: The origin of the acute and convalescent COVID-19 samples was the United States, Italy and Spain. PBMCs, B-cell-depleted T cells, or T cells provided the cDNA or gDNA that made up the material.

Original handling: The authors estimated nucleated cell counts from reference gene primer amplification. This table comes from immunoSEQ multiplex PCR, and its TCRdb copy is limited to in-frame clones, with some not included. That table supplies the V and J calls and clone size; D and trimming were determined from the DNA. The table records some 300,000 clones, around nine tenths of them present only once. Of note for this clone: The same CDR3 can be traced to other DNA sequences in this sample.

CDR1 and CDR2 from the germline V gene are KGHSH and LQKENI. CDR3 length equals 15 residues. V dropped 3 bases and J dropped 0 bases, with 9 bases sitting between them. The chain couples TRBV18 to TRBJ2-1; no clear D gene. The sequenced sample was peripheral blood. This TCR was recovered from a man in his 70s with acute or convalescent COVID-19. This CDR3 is CASSPQESSYNEQFF. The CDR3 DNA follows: TGTGCCAGCTCACCCCAGGAAAGCTCCTACAATGAGCAGTTCTTC.